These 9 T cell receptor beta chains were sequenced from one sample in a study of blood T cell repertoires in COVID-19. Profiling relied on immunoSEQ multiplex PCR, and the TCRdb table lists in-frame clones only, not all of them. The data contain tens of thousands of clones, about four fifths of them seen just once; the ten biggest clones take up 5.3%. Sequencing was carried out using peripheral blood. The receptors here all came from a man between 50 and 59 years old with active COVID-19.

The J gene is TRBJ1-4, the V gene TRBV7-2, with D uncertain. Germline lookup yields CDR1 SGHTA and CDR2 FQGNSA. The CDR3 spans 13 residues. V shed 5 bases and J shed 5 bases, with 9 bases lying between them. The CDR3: CASSAGSNEKLFF. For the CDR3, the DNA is TGTGCCAGCAGCGCGGGATCAAATGAAAAACTGTTTTTT.

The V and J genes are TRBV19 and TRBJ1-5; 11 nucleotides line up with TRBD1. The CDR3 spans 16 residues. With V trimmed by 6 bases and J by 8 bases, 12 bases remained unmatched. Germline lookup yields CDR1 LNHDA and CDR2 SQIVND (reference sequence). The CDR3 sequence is CASRGRTGGYLEPQHF. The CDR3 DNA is TGTGCCAGTAGGGGGAGGACAGGGGGCTACCTTGAGCCCCAGCATTTT.

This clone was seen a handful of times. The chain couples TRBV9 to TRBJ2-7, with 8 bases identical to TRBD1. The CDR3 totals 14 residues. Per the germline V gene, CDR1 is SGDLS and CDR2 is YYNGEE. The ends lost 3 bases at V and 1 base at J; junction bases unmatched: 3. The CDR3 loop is CASSATGGSYEQYF. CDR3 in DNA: TGTGCCAGCAGCGCCACAGGGGGATCCTACGAGCAGTACTTC.

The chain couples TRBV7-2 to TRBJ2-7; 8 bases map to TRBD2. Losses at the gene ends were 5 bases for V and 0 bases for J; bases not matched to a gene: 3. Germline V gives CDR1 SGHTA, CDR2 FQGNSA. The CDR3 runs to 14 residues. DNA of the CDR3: TGTGCCAGCAGCCACACTAGCGGCTCCTACGAGCAGTACTTC. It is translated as CASSHTSGSYEQYF.

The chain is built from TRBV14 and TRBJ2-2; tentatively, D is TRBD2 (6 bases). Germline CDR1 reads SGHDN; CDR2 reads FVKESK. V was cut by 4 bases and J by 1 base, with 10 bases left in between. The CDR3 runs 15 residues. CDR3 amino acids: CASSRTNLNTGELFF. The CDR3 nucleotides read TGTGCCAGCAGCCGGACTAACCTGAACACCGGGGAGCTGTTTTTT.

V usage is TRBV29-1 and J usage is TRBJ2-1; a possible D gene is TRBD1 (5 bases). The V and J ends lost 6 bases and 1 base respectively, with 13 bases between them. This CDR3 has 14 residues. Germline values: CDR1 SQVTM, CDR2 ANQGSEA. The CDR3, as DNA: TGCAGCGTGGGCCTAACAGGTTCCTACAATGAGCAGTTCTTC. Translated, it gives CSVGLTGSYNEQFF.

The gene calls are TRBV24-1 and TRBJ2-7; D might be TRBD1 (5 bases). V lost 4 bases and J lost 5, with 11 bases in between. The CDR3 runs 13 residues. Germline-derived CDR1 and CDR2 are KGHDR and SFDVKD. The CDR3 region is CATSESDSHEQYF. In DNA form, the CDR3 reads TGTGCCACCAGTGAATCTGACAGCCACGAGCAGTACTTC.

CDR3 residues: CASRNVLGATADTQYF. The CDR3 DNA sequence: TGTGCCAGCAGGAACGTGTTGGGAGCTACGGCAGATACGCAGTATTTT. The chain links TRBV28 to TRBJ2-3, with D possibly being TRBD2 (5 bases). This CDR3 contains 16 residues. CDR1 and CDR2 (germline): MDHEN, SYDVKM. With 6 bases removed from V and 4 bases from J, the gap between germline ends came to 20 bases.

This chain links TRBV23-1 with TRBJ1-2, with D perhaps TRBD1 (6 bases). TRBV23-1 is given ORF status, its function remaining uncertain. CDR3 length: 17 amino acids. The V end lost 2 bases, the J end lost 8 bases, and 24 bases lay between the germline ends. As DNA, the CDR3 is TGCGCCAGCAGTCAACAGGCCCAGGGGCATCGAGGTTGGGGCTACACCTTC. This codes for CASSQQAQGHRGWGYTF.